Each of the 30 T cell receptor beta chains below was sequenced from the same sample in a study of blood T cell repertoires in COVID-19. The method was immunoSEQ multiplex PCR; TCRdb's version includes in-frame clones alone and lacks a portion of them. The data show under 300,000 clones, approximately 86% seen once. Sequencing was carried out using peripheral blood. These receptors all come from a woman aged 70-85 years with COVID-19, enrolled during active disease.

The chain employs TRBV7-2 and TRBJ1-1; D is possibly TRBD1 (5 bases). This CDR3 is 12 amino acids long. Germline V gene data show CDR1 as SGHTA and CDR2 as FQGNSA. V dropped 5 bases and J dropped 5 bases, with 9 bases sitting between them. CDR3 loop: CASSPDRTEAFF. CDR3 DNA sequence: TGTGCCAGCAGCCCCGACAGAACTGAAGCTTTCTTT. Full variable domain (rest looked up from reference TRBV7-2 and TRBJ1-1): GAGVSQSPSNKVTEKGKDVELRCDPISGHTALYWYRQSLGQGLEFLIYFQGNSAPDKSGLPSDRFSAERTGGSVSTLTIQRTQQEDSAVYLCASSPDRTEAFFGQGTRLTVV.

The J gene is TRBJ2-1, the V gene TRBV11-2; 10 bases fit TRBD1. The ends lost 4 bases at V and 7 bases at J; junction bases unmatched: 7. CDR1 is SGHAT, CDR2 FQNNGV, per germline. The CDR3 runs to 15 residues. CDR3 amino acids: CASSSPGQGKNEQFF. CDR3 coding DNA: TGTGCCAGCAGCTCTCCGGGACAGGGGAAGAATGAGCAGTTCTTC.

In DNA, the CDR3 is TGTGCCAGCAGTTACCGTTCGGGGAACACTGAAGCTTTCTTT. Its protein product is CASSYRSGNTEAFF. V is TRBV6-5 and J is TRBJ1-1; no clear D gene. This CDR3 has 14 residues. The germline V and J ends were trimmed by 2 bases and 1 base, with 8 bases remaining between them. Germline V gene data show CDR1 as MNHEY and CDR2 as SVGAGI.

This chain joins TRBV10-2 and TRBJ2-7, with TRBD1 as a possible D gene (7 bases). The V gene's germline CDR1 is WSHSY and CDR2 SAAADI. This CDR3 is 15 amino acids long. Trimming took 7 bases from V and 6 from J, leaving 22 bases between them. CDR3 loop: CASKRTSGGSSEQYF. CDR3 in DNA: TGCGCCAGCAAAAGAACATCAGGGGGGTCGAGCGAGCAGTACTTC.

The CDR3 spells CSVEESGMNTEAFF. CDR3 in DNA: TGCAGCGTTGAAGAATCAGGTATGAACACTGAAGCTTTCTTT. The gene calls are TRBV29-1 and TRBJ1-1; no reliable D call. CDR3 size: 14 residues. Trimming shortened V by 0 bases and J by 0 bases, and 8 bases separated the two germline ends. Germline CDR1 SQVTM, CDR2 ANQGSEA.

V and J are TRBV7-9 and TRBJ1-1; D call uncertain. Germline V gives CDR1 SEHNR, CDR2 FQNEAQ (reference sequence). Trimming left V 2 bases short and J 6 bases short, with 7 bases between. This CDR3 region has 12 residues. The CDR3: CASSLPPAEAFF. The CDR3 coding sequence is TGTGCCAGCAGCTTACCCCCAGCTGAAGCTTTCTTT.

The chain recombines TRBV5-6 with TRBJ2-3; possible D gene TRBD2, 6 bases. V was cut by 1 base and J by 3 bases, with 15 bases left in between. CDR3 length: 16 residues. Germline V gene sequence: CDR1 SGHDT, CDR2 YYEEEE. CDR3 in amino acids: CASSLLGDLATDTQYF. CDR3 in DNA: TGTGCCAGCAGCTTGTTGGGGGACTTAGCTACAGATACGCAGTATTTT.

This clone is a singleton in its sample. J is TRBJ2-5 and V is TRBV24-1; the match to TRBD1 covers 7 bases. The germline V gene has CDR1 KGHDR and CDR2 SFDVKD. The trim removed 7 bases at V and 0 bases at J, leaving 13 bases unmatched. The CDR3 spans 17 residues. DNA of the CDR3: TGTGCCACCAGAAGCCCGGGACAGTTCCTTTACCAAGAGACCCAGTACTTC. The encoded protein is CATRSPGQFLYQETQYF.

The V call is TRBV9, the J call TRBJ2-1; 10 bases map to TRBD2. This CDR3 spans 15 amino acids. CDR1 SGDLS and CDR2 YYNGEE come from the germline V gene. J was trimmed by 7 bases and V by 4 bases; bases with no gene match: 8. The CDR3 DNA is TGTGCCAGCAGCTTTCAAGCGGGGGGGCTTAATGAGCAGTTCTTC. Its protein product is CASSFQAGGLNEQFF.

V gene TRBV6-6 combines with J gene TRBJ2-7; tentatively, D is TRBD1 (6 bases). V lost 6 bases, J lost 0 bases, and 12 bases lay in between. Germline V gene lookup returns CDR1 MNHNY and CDR2 SVGAGI (reference sequence). CDR3 length: 14 amino acids. In DNA, the CDR3 is TGTGCCAGCAGCCAACAGGGAAGCTCCTACGAGCAGTACTTC. Amino acid sequence: CASSQQGSSYEQYF.

The CDR3, as DNA: TGTGCCAGCACCAGGGGGGTCGCGGGCACTGAAGCTTTCTTT. Translation gives CASTRGVAGTEAFF. The V and J genes are TRBV28 and TRBJ1-1, with TRBD1 identical over 7 bases. This CDR3 has 14 residues. V dropped 7 bases and J dropped 4; count of bases not matched to a gene: 9. CDR1 and CDR2 (germline): MDHEN, SYDVKM.

This clone was observed many times. V is TRBV29-1 and J is TRBJ1-1; D may be TRBD1 (5 bases). V lost 2 bases, J lost 1 base, and 11 bases lay in between. The V gene's germline CDR1 is SQVTM and CDR2 ANQGSEA. CDR3 size: 14 residues. CDR3 sequence: CSVERGLENTEAFF. DNA for the CDR3: TGCAGCGTTGAAAGGGGATTGGAGAACACTGAAGCTTTCTTT. Combining the CDR3 with reference TRBV29-1 and TRBJ1-1 gives the whole variable domain SAVISQKPSRDICQRGTSLTIQCQVDSQVTMMFWYRQQPGQSLTLIATANQGSEATYESGFVIDKFPISRPNLTFSTLTVSNMSPEDSSIYLCSVERGLENTEAFFGQGTRLTVV.

The genes are TRBV10-3 and TRBJ2-1, with 8 bases that match TRBD2. The CDR3 runs to 13 residues. V lost 11 bases, J lost 3 bases, and 6 bases stayed unmatched. Germline V gene sequence: CDR1 ENHRY, CDR2 SYGVKD. The CDR3 nucleotides are TGTGCCGTCGGGGGGGCCGTCTACAATGAGCAGTTCTTC. Translating it yields CAVGGAVYNEQFF.

V is TRBV15 and J is TRBJ2-6; the D gene is possibly TRBD1 (6 bases). There are 14 residues in the CDR3. In germline, CDR1 is LNHNV, CDR2 YYDKDF (reference sequence). The ends were cut back, 11 bases at V and 2 bases at J, with 13 bases in the middle. Written as DNA, the CDR3 is TGTGCCGCGGACAGCCGACCTGGGGCCAACGTCCTGACTTTC. This codes for CAADSRPGANVLTF.

This clone was observed a single time. V gene TRBV21-1 combines with J gene TRBJ2-4; the table gives TRBD2 as D, unverified against the DNA. TRBV21-1 is labeled a pseudogene. The CDR3 spans 16 residues. The CDR3 sequence: CASSVDRELAKNIQYF. CDR3 sequence (DNA): TGTGCCAGCAGCGTAGACCGGGAGTTAGCCAAAAACATTCAGTACTTC.

V usage is TRBV11-2 and J usage is TRBJ2-7, with 11 bases matching TRBD2. This CDR3 contains 17 residues. Germline V lookup: CDR1 SGHAT, CDR2 FQNNGV. V lost 5 bases and J lost 2; bases outside the gene matches: 11. The CDR3 loop reads CASSPHPRTSGPYEQYF. DNA for the CDR3: TGTGCCAGCAGCCCCCACCCCCGGACTAGCGGGCCCTACGAGCAGTACTTC. The full variable domain, its missing parts supplied by reference TRBV11-2 and TRBJ2-7, is EAGVAQSPRYKIIEKRQSVAFWCNPISGHATLYWYQQILGQGPKLLIQFQNNGVVDDSQLPKDRFSAERLKGVDSTLKIQPAKLEDSAVYLCASSPHPRTSGPYEQYFGPGTRLTVT.

V gene TRBV3-1 (or the pseudogene TRBV3-2) combines with J gene TRBJ1-2; 8 nucleotides agree with TRBD1. Germline lookup yields CDR1 LGHDT and CDR2 YNNKEL (reference sequence). The V gene end was trimmed by 0 bases and the J gene end by 4 bases; junction bases not matched to a gene: 22. There are 21 residues in the CDR3. The CDR3 region is CASSQEGQVRMRPTLLYGYTF. In DNA form, the CDR3 reads TGTGCCAGCAGCCAAGAGGGACAGGTTAGAATGAGACCAACTCTTCTCTATGGCTACACCTTC.

The V call is TRBV10-3, the J call TRBJ1-3; 7 bases align to TRBD1. Looked up from germline, CDR1 is ENHRY and CDR2 is SYGVKD. This CDR3 has 13 residues. V trimming: 10 bases; J trimming: 0 bases; junction bases outside the gene matches: 3. The CDR3 region has the DNA TGTGCCACCCAGGGGGTCTCTGGAAACACCATATATTTT. Translated: CATQGVSGNTIYF.

The J gene is TRBJ1-1, the V gene TRBV5-1, with TRBD1 matching 8 bases. Germline loops: CDR1 SGHRS, CDR2 YFSETQ. The CDR3 has 15 residues. The ends lost 4 bases at V and 1 base at J; junction bases unmatched: 6. The CDR3 nucleotides are TGCGCCAGCAGCGGCGGTGGACAGGGGAACACTGAAGCTTTCTTT. Its translation is CASSGGGQGNTEAFF. Drawing the rest from reference TRBV5-1 and TRBJ1-1, the complete variable domain is KAGVTQTPRYLIKTRGQQVTLSCSPISGHRSVSWYQQTPGQGLQFLFEYFSETQRNKGNFPGRFSGRQFSNSRSEMNVSTLELGDSALYLCASSGGGQGNTEAFFGQGTRLTVV.

The genes are TRBV5-1 and TRBJ2-5; no clear D gene. Trimming removed 0 bases at V and 4 bases at J, with 13 bases between. Germline CDR1 is SGHRS and CDR2 is YFSETQ. The CDR3 sequence is 15 residues long. The CDR3 loop reads CASSLGPSSGETQYF. CDR3 bases: TGCGCCAGCAGCTTGGGTCCCAGCTCGGGAGAGACCCAGTACTTC.

The chain carries TRBV19 and TRBJ2-7; D is perhaps TRBD1 (5 bases). The germline gives CDR1 LNHDA, CDR2 SQIVND (reference sequence). V dropped 5 bases and J dropped 2 bases, with 10 bases sitting between them. The CDR3 length is 13 residues. The DNA of the CDR3 is TGTGCCAGTAGTCTCCGACAGACCTACGAGCAGTACTTC. It is translated as CASSLRQTYEQYF.

The chain combines TRBV6-1 with TRBJ1-2, with 8 bases fitting TRBD1. CDR1 is MNHNS and CDR2 is SASEGT in the germline V gene. Trimming removed 2 bases from V and 5 bases from J; junction bases left unmatched: 7. This CDR3 is built from 15 residues. The CDR3 protein is CASSEYGQGHYGYTF. CDR3 DNA: TGTGCCAGCAGTGAATACGGACAGGGACATTATGGCTACACCTTC.

For the CDR3, the DNA is TGTGCCAGCAGCCAAACAGGGTTTCTAGATAACACCATATATTTT. This translates into CASSQTGFLDNTIYF. The chain is built from TRBV28 and TRBJ1-3; possible D gene TRBD1, 6 bases. Looked up from germline, CDR1 is MDHEN and CDR2 is SYDVKM. CDR3 length equals 15 residues. V dropped 6 bases and J dropped 7 bases, with 19 bases sitting between them.

The chain couples TRBV7-9 to TRBJ2-5; maybe TRBD2 (5 bases). The germline V and J ends were trimmed by 5 bases and 1 base, with 11 bases remaining between them. This CDR3 is built from 14 residues. Germline loops: CDR1 SEHNR, CDR2 FQNEAQ (reference sequence). For the CDR3, the DNA is TGTGCCAGCAGCCTTAAGGACTTCCAAGAGACCCAGTACTTC. It specifies CASSLKDFQETQYF.

J is TRBJ2-1 and V is TRBV7-2, with TRBD2 matching over 13 bases. The CDR3 has 17 residues. V gave up 5 bases and J gave up 7 bases; unmatched junction bases: 11. CDR1 is SGHTA and CDR2 is FQGNSA in the germline V gene. The CDR3 DNA sequence: TGTGCCAGCAGCCCCAAAACTAGCGGGGGGGCCGGGAATGAGCAGTTCTTC. Residues: CASSPKTSGGAGNEQFF. The whole variable domain, remainder taken from reference TRBV7-2 and TRBJ2-1, is GAGVSQSPSNKVTEKGKDVELRCDPISGHTALYWYRQSLGQGLEFLIYFQGNSAPDKSGLPSDRFSAERTGGSVSTLTIQRTQQEDSAVYLCASSPKTSGGAGNEQFFGPGTRLTVL.

This clone was seen repeatedly, ten times or more. The same CDR3 also results from other DNA sequences found in this sample. This chain uses TRBV2 with TRBJ1-5; 7 positions agree with TRBD1. Germline loops: CDR1 SNHLY, CDR2 FYNNEI. V shed 7 bases and J 2 bases; nucleotides not matched to a gene: 2. This CDR3 spans 13 amino acids. CDR3 DNA: TGTGCCAGCACAGGACAGGGCAATCAGCCCCAGCATTTT. Its protein product is CASTGQGNQPQHF.

The V call is TRBV12-5, the J call TRBJ2-7, with 8 bases aligning to TRBD2. CDR1 is LGHNT and CDR2 is FRNRAP in the germline V gene. V trimming: 7 bases; J trimming: 0 bases; junction bases outside the gene matches: 11. This CDR3 comprises 16 residues. Here the CDR3 reads CASAGGANPSSYEQYF. Here the CDR3 DNA reads TGTGCTAGTGCCGGGGGGGCTAACCCAAGCTCCTACGAGCAGTACTTC.

This clone was counted only a few times. The rearrangement uses TRBV7-3 and TRBJ2-1, with 10 bases aligning to TRBD1. The CDR3 totals 15 residues. V lost 3 bases and J lost 7; bases outside the gene matches: 6. In germline, CDR1 is SGHTA, CDR2 FQGTGA. The DNA for the CDR3 is TGTGCCAGCAGCTTTTCCGGGACAGGGGCGAATGAGCAGTTCTTC. Encoded protein: CASSFSGTGANEQFF.

The rearrangement joins TRBV6-1 to TRBJ2-7, with D possibly TRBD1 on 6 matching bases. V dropped 3 bases and J dropped 1 base, with 7 bases sitting between them. Germline V gives CDR1 MNHNS, CDR2 SASEGT. The CDR3 extends over 13 amino acids. The CDR3 spells CASSDGTSYEQYF. CDR3 nucleotides: TGTGCCAGCAGTGACGGGACATCCTACGAGCAGTACTTC.

The rearrangement uses TRBV2 and TRBJ2-3; 10 bases line up with TRBD2. The V gene's germline CDR1 is SNHLY and CDR2 FYNNEI. Trimming removed 6 bases from V and 5 bases from J; junction bases left unmatched: 11. The CDR3 consists of 16 residues. In DNA, the CDR3 is TGTGCCAGCAGCTCCGGAGCGGGGGGGCAGGGAGATACGCAGTATTTT. It yields the protein CASSSGAGGQGDTQYF.